This entry describes one T cell receptor (beta chain). This specimen comes from a study of blood T cell repertoires in COVID-19. Germline V gene data show CDR1 as MNHEY and CDR2 as SVGEGT. This CDR3 comprises 17 residues. The V gene lost 0 bases and the J gene lost 4 bases, with 18 bases spanning the gap. Measured with immunoSEQ multiplex PCR; TCRdb has only the in-frame clones, and not every one. The sample has under 200,000 clones; 70% to 85% are singletons. Sequenced material: PBMCs or T cells enriched from blood (not recorded which). The sequence was obtained from a woman aged 60 to 75 with acute COVID-19. J is TRBJ1-2 and V is TRBV6-2 or TRBV6-3; possibly TRBD1 for D (5 bases). CDR3 protein: CASSYSKDKVYAYGYTF. The CDR3 nucleotides are TGTGCCAGCAGTTACTCTAAGGACAAGGTGTACGCCTATGGCTACACCTTC.